This TCR beta chain is from a study of cytomegalovirus exposure and HLA in healthy donors. PCR amplification relied on 60 Vbeta primers (plus 13 Jbeta primers). As handled by the study authors: A later analysis counted 70 million to 85 million unique TCR beta chains, 9.5 million to 12 million shared. Sequencing used immunoSEQ multiplex PCR; TCRdb keeps in-frame clones, though not all of them. V and J calls plus clone size are reproduced from that table; the DNA served to infer D and trimming. Among approximately 140,000 clones, about 76% were seen once, and the ten largest hold approximately 3%. On this clone: No antigen is known for it.

Deletions cut 7 bases from V and 5 bases from J, with 15 bases between. The CDR3 spans 13 residues. Germline assignment: CDR1 MNHEY and CDR2 SVGAGI. Broader study findings: The authors later linked a missense DCLRE1C variant to TCR beta V- and J-gene trimming. Later on, an analysis tied 15,000 or so TCR beta sequences to HLA alleles at 0.05 false discovery rate. It was reported that TCR beta sequences correctly inferred the HLA-A and HLA-B alleles for most subjects.

This chain uses TRBV6-5 with TRBJ2-7; D not certain. The sequencing sample was made of PBMCs. The origin of this receptor is a female donor in good health and CMV-seronegative. The CDR3 DNA is TGTGCCAGCACCGCCCCAGGTACCCACGAGCAGTACTTC. This encodes CASTAPGTHEQYF.